The source of this TCR beta chain is a study of blood T cell repertoires in COVID-19. The wider study: Material from acute and convalescent COVID-19 was sourced from the United States, Italy and Spain.

Sequencing used immunoSEQ multiplex PCR; TCRdb keeps in-frame clones, though not all of them. Counted here are under 200,000 clones, approximately 88% occurring once; the ten biggest clones make up roughly 9.1%. V was clipped by 4 bases and J by 6 bases, with 8 bases between them. The germline CDR1 and CDR2 sequences are SGHRS and YFSETQ. The length of the CDR3 is 12 residues. This sequence joins TRBV5-1 and TRBJ2-1; D is unresolved. This receptor was obtained from a woman aged 80 or older with active or convalescent COVID-19. Sequencing was done on a sample of peripheral blood. CDR3 coding DNA: TGCGCCAGCAGCCTACCGTCCAATGAGCAGTTCTTC. This encodes CASSLPSNEQFF. The full variable domain, with the rest looked up from reference TRBV5-1 and TRBJ2-1, is KAGVTQTPRYLIKTRGQQVTLSCSPISGHRSVSWYQQTPGQGLQFLFEYFSETQRNKGNFPGRFSGRQFSNSRSEMNVSTLELGDSALYLCASSLPSNEQFFGPGTRLTVL.